Below, 24 T cell receptor beta chains from the same sample are listed, as sequenced in a study of T cell responses to AZD1222 COVID-19 vaccine. Produced via immunoSEQ multiplex PCR; TCRdb's table is partial and in-frame only. Here the sample spans some 66,000 clones, 87% being singletons. Material: peripheral blood, obtained on day 0 of AZD1222 vaccination. The receptors originated from an adult in good health.

The V call is TRBV12-3 or TRBV12-4, the J call TRBJ1-1; the D is unclear. The CDR3 contains 12 residues. Between the trimmed V and J ends, which lost 6 bases and 6 bases, there was a span of 11 bases. The CDR3, as DNA: TGTGCCAGCAGGGGGTCCGAGGCTGAAGCTTTCTTT. Protein sequence: CASRGSEAEAFF.

V gene TRBV7-9 combines with J gene TRBJ2-7; possibly TRBD1 for D (6 bases). Germline-derived CDR1 and CDR2 are SEHNR and FQNEAQ (reference sequence). The CDR3 has 13 residues. Deletions cut 6 bases from V and 2 bases from J, with 11 bases between. The CDR3 DNA follows: TGTGCCAGCAGACCGGACAGCGCCTACGAGCAGTACTTC. Residues: CASRPDSAYEQYF.

V and J are TRBV19 and TRBJ1-1, with D unresolved. The CDR3 is made up of 15 amino acids. Between the trimmed V and J ends, which lost 1 base and 0 bases, there was a span of 9 bases. Per germline, CDR1 LNHDA and CDR2 SQIVND (reference sequence). CDR3 loop: CASSIGQELNTEAFF. In nucleotides, the CDR3 is TGTGCCAGTAGTATAGGTCAGGAGCTGAACACTGAAGCTTTCTTT. The full variable domain, rest sourced from reference TRBV19 and TRBJ1-1, is DGGITQSPKYLFRKEGQNVTLSCEQNLNHDAMYWYRQDPGQGLRLIYYSQIVNDFQKGDIAEGYSVSREKKESFPLTVTSAQKNPTAFYLCASSIGQELNTEAFFGQGTRLTVV.

CDR3 in amino acids: CASSPLSNRAEAFF. The CDR3, as DNA: TGTGCCAGCAGCCCCTTAAGTAATCGCGCTGAAGCTTTCTTT. The V call is TRBV5-6, the J call TRBJ1-1; D is ambiguous. The V end lost 4 bases, the J end lost 6 bases, and 16 bases lay between the germline ends. This CDR3 comprises 14 residues. Germline CDR1 is SGHDT and CDR2 is YYEEEE.

The rearrangement links TRBV28 to TRBJ2-1, with TRBD2 identical over 9 bases. CDR3 length: 14 residues. Per the germline V gene, CDR1 is MDHEN and CDR2 is SYDVKM. V lost 4 bases, J lost 4 bases, and 2 bases stayed unmatched. This CDR3 is CASSSGLAYNEQFF. CDR3 DNA: TGTGCCAGCAGTTCAGGACTAGCGTACAATGAGCAGTTCTTC.

This rearrangement joins TRBV6-2 or TRBV6-3 to TRBJ1-1; D is possibly TRBD1 (6 bases). This CDR3 spans 15 amino acids. Germline loops: CDR1 MNHEY, CDR2 SVGEGT. V was clipped by 0 bases and J by 1 base, with 9 bases between them. CDR3 amino acids: CASSYSGQTNTEAFF. The CDR3 DNA reads as TGTGCCAGCAGTTACTCGGGACAAACGAACACTGAAGCTTTCTTT.

V and J are TRBV9 and TRBJ1-1; no firm D call. Germline CDR1 and CDR2: SGDLS and YYNGEE. This CDR3 has 14 residues. Trimming stripped 4 bases from V and 3 bases from J, with 13 bases between. The CDR3 DNA sequence: TGTGCCAGCAGCACCCGAGATTGGGACACTGAAGCTTTCTTT. Its translation: CASSTRDWDTEAFF. The whole variable domain, remainder taken from reference TRBV9 and TRBJ1-1, is DSGVTQTPKHLITATGQRVTLRCSPRSGDLSVYWYQQSLDQGLQFLIQYYNGEERAKGNILERFSAQQFPDLHSELNLSSLELGDSALYFCASSTRDWDTEAFFGQGTRLTVV.

This clone was observed a handful of times. The rearrangement joins TRBV7-8 to TRBJ2-7, with no clear D. Germline CDR1 and CDR2: SGHVS and FQNEAQ. Trimming shortened V by 1 base and J by 4 bases, and 5 bases separated the two germline ends. The CDR3 runs 12 residues. As DNA, the CDR3 is TGTGCCAGCAGCTTAGATCCTTACGAGCAGTACTTC. Translated, it gives CASSLDPYEQYF. The full variable domain, completed using reference TRBV7-8 and TRBJ2-7, is GAGVSQSPRYKVAKRGQDVALRCDPISGHVSLFWYQQALGQGPEFLTYFQNEAQLDKSGLPSDRFFAERPEGSVSTLKIQRTQQEDSAVYLCASSLDPYEQYFGPGTRLTVT.

The chain carries TRBV9 and TRBJ2-7, with a weak D call TRBD2 (5 bases). Germline-derived CDR1 and CDR2 are SGDLS and YYNGEE. This CDR3 is built from 14 residues. V lost 0 bases and J lost 3, with 10 bases in between. DNA for the CDR3: TGTGCCAGCAGCGTAGATGGAGGACGCTACGAGCAGTACTTC. Protein product: CASSVDGGRYEQYF.

The chain combines TRBV19 with TRBJ2-1, with 9 bases aligning to TRBD2. Per germline, CDR1 LNHDA and CDR2 SQIVND (reference sequence). Trimming cost V 3 bases and J 0 bases; bases outside gene matches: 3. This CDR3 contains 16 residues. CDR3 nucleotide sequence: TGTGCCAGTAGTATCCTTAGCGGGAGCTCCTACAATGAGCAGTTCTTC. Protein sequence: CASSILSGSSYNEQFF.

The genes are TRBV19 and TRBJ2-1, with 10 bases that match TRBD2. V lost 4 bases, J lost 7 bases, and 10 bases stayed unmatched. CDR1 is LNHDA and CDR2 is SQIVND in the germline V gene (reference sequence). The CDR3 extends over 16 amino acids. This CDR3 reads CASSSPASGRGNEQFF. DNA for the CDR3: TGTGCCAGTAGTAGCCCGGCTAGCGGGAGAGGAAATGAGCAGTTCTTC.

This chain uses TRBV11-2 with TRBJ2-3; 8 positions agree with TRBD1. Germline V gene sequence: CDR1 SGHAT, CDR2 FQNNGV. Unmatched junction bases numbered 6, after V lost 0 bases and J lost 4 bases. This CDR3 is 16 amino acids long. CDR3 sequence: CASSLDGTGGSDTQYF. The CDR3 nucleotides read TGTGCCAGCAGCTTAGATGGGACAGGAGGGTCAGATACGCAGTATTTT.

J is TRBJ2-5 and V is TRBV5-6; tentatively, D is TRBD2 (6 bases). V lost 1 base to trimming and J lost 4 bases, with 11 bases between them. The CDR3 contains 14 residues. The germline V gene encodes CDR1 SGHDT and CDR2 YYEEEE. CDR3 sequence: CASSLLFGGETQYF. For the CDR3, the DNA is TGTGCCAGCAGCTTGTTGTTCGGGGGAGAGACCCAGTACTTC. The whole variable domain, remainder taken from reference TRBV5-6 and TRBJ2-5, is DAGVTQSPTHLIKTRGQQVTLRCSPKSGHDTVSWYQQALGQGPQFIFQYYEEEERQRGNFPDRFSGHQFPNYSSELNVNALLLGDSALYLCASSLLFGGETQYFGPGTRLLVL.

J is TRBJ1-2 and V is TRBV5-6; D is possibly TRBD1 (5 bases). Per the germline V gene, CDR1 is SGHDT and CDR2 is YYEEEE. The V end lost 3 bases, the J end lost 3 bases, and 15 bases lay between the germline ends. This CDR3 spans 15 amino acids. DNA of the CDR3: TGTGCCAGCAGCTCTCCGGGGGGGAGCGACTATGGCTACACCTTC. This gives the protein CASSSPGGSDYGYTF.

J is TRBJ1-2 and V is TRBV5-1; no reliable D call. This CDR3 contains 16 residues. The V gene's germline CDR1 is SGHRS and CDR2 YFSETQ. V lost 0 bases and J lost 0, with 12 bases in between. The chain's CDR3 is CASSLVSGRPNYGYTF. The CDR3 DNA reads as TGCGCCAGCAGCTTGGTGTCCGGGCGGCCTAACTATGGCTACACCTTC.

In the case of this clone: A read error may account for a junction end that differs from germline. The chain recombines TRBV7-7 with TRBJ2-2; D may be TRBD1 (5 bases). Germline V gene data show CDR1 as SSHAT and CDR2 as FNYEAQ (reference sequence). This CDR3 spans 15 amino acids. CDR3 nucleotide sequence: TGTGCTAGCAGCCCCTCAGACAGTAACACCGGGGAGCTGTTTTTT. This encodes CASSPSDSNTGELFF.

The chain uses TRBV7-2 and TRBJ1-1; D unclear. Trimming pared 3 bases from V and 1 base from J, leaving 6 bases between. The CDR3 is 13 amino acids. Per the germline V gene, CDR1 is SGHTA and CDR2 is FQGNSA. The CDR3 DNA is TGTGCCAGCAGCTTTGGACGGAACACTGAAGCTTTCTTT. The encoded protein is CASSFGRNTEAFF.

The chain has TRBV7-2 and TRBJ2-7; D gene unclear. Between the trimmed V and J ends, which lost 5 bases and 6 bases, there was a span of 11 bases. CDR3 length equals 12 residues. Germline assignment: CDR1 SGHTA and CDR2 FQGNSA. The DNA for the CDR3 is TGTGCCAGCAGCCAAGGAGTGGGCGAGCAGTACTTC. It is translated as CASSQGVGEQYF.

This chain uses TRBV25-1 with TRBJ1-1, with D perhaps TRBD1 (6 bases). The CDR3 has 15 residues. The germline gives CDR1 MGHDK, CDR2 SYGVNS. Deletions cut 0 bases from V and 5 bases from J, with 13 bases between. This CDR3 reads CASSEYFRGSTEAFF. CDR3 nucleotide sequence: TGTGCCAGCAGTGAATATTTCAGGGGATCAACTGAAGCTTTCTTT.

The chain recombines TRBV27 with TRBJ1-1; 7 positions match TRBD1. The junction had 10 bases not matched to a gene; V was cut back by 3 bases and J by 6 bases. This CDR3 is 15 amino acids long. CDR1 is MNHEY, CDR2 SMNVEV, per germline (reference sequence). The DNA of the CDR3 is TGTGCCAGCAGTTTGAAGACAGGGAAGTTGGCTGAAGCTTTCTTT. Translated, it gives CASSLKTGKLAEAFF.

The chain links TRBV5-1 to TRBJ1-6; maybe TRBD1 (6 bases). This CDR3 spans 13 amino acids. V was shortened by 4 bases and J by 5 bases, with 7 bases between the two germline ends. Germline loops: CDR1 SGHRS, CDR2 YFSETQ. This chain's CDR3 is CASSRGDNSPLHF. CDR3 sequence (DNA): TGCGCCAGCAGCAGGGGGGATAATTCACCCCTCCACTTT.

This clone was seen only a few times. This chain joins TRBV5-4 and TRBJ2-7; D is undetermined. The germline gives CDR1 SGHNT, CDR2 YYREEE (reference sequence). The CDR3 runs 14 residues. V gave up 6 bases and J gave up 3 bases, with 16 bases separating them. The CDR3 reads CASTSPTDSYEQYF. The DNA of the CDR3 is TGTGCCAGCACGTCCCCGACGGATAGCTACGAGCAGTACTTC.

This chain links TRBV13 with TRBJ2-7; D is uncertain. Germline loops: CDR1 PRHDT, CDR2 FYEKMQ (reference sequence). The germline V and J ends were trimmed by 0 bases and 7 bases, with 10 bases remaining between them. This CDR3 comprises 13 residues. CDR3 nucleotides: TGTGCCAGCAGCTTAGGCGGACCTCGGGAGCAGTACTTC. Its protein is CASSLGGPREQYF.

The chain is built from TRBV14 and TRBJ2-3, with TRBD2 identical over 13 bases. CDR1 and CDR2 (germline): SGHDN, FVKESK. CDR3 length equals 16 residues. Trimming cost V 3 bases and J 1 base; bases outside gene matches: 1. The CDR3 here is CASSQGLAGRTDTQYF. CDR3 DNA sequence: TGTGCCAGCAGCCAGGGACTAGCGGGGCGCACAGATACGCAGTATTTT. The full variable domain, rest sourced from reference TRBV14 and TRBJ2-3, is EAGVTQFPSHSVIEKGQTVTLRCDPISGHDNLYWYRRVMGKEIKFLLHFVKESKQDESGMPNNRFLAERTGGTYSTLKVQPAELEDSGVYFCASSQGLAGRTDTQYFGPGTRLTVL.